This TCR beta chain came from a study of blood T cell repertoires in COVID-19. At the level of the study: PBMCs, B-cell-depleted T cells, or T cells were the source of the cDNA or gDNA that made up the material.

Patients of the Seattle cohort, enrolled during active infection, were followed longitudinally. This table comes from immunoSEQ multiplex PCR, and its TCRdb copy is limited to in-frame clones, with some not included. The sample includes approximately 140,000 clones, over 80% of them seen just once. The CDR3 consists of 13 residues. With 6 bases clipped from V and 2 bases from J, the junction kept 4 bases outside the gene matches. Germline V gives CDR1 SGHVS, CDR2 FNYEAQ. This chain joins TRBV7-6 and TRBJ2-7, with TRBD2 matching over 7 bases. The receptor was derived from a man aged 25-45 years with COVID-19, enrolled during active disease. Sequenced: peripheral blood. The CDR3 DNA reads as TGTGCCAGCAGTGGACTAGTACCCTACGAGCAGTACTTC. Translated: CASSGLVPYEQYF.